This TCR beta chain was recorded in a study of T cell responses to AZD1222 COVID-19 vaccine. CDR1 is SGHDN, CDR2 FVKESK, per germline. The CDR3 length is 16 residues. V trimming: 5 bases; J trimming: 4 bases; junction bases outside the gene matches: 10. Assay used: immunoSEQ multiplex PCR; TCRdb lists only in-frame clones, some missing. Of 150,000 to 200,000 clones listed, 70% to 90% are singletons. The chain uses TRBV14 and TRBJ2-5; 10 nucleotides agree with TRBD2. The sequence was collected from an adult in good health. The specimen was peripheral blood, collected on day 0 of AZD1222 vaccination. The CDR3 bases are TGTGCCAGCAGCAGAAGCGGGGGGGGTCTTTCAGAGACCCAGTACTTC. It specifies CASSRSGGGLSETQYF.